Described below is a single TCR beta chain sequence and its context. What it binds is unknown. This specimen belongs to a study of a mutant IDH1 vaccine in newly diagnosed glioma. The data were produced by immunoSEQ multiplex PCR, yet TCRdb's version contains in-frame clones alone and is incomplete. The sample holds some 57,000 clones, less than 90% seen once. Time point here: week 35, safety follow-up. In the vaccine, a single dose held 300 ug of the mutant IDH1 20-mer peptide, along with topical imiquimod. Patients in the study were vaccinated eight times, receiving shots in weeks 1, 3, 5, 7, 11, 15, 19 and 23. The V gene's germline CDR1 is KGHSH and CDR2 LQKENI. V was trimmed by 2 bases and J by 2 bases, leaving 16 bases between them. The CDR3 is 16 residues long.

This chain links TRBV18 with TRBJ2-7, with D perhaps being TRBD1 or TRBD2 (5 bases each). The receptor was derived from a woman aged 18-29 years with glioma. Sequenced material: PBMCs, taken from a glioma patient whose treatment included an IDH1 peptide vaccine. For the CDR3, the DNA is TGTGCCAGCTCACCATTTCATTGGGACGGAGCCTACGAGCAGTACTTC. Translating it yields CASSPFHWDGAYEQYF.